The 6 T cell receptor beta chains below were found in one sample sequenced in a study of T cells in localized non-small cell lung cancer. Clones were sequenced by immunoSEQ multiplex PCR, and TCRdb holds only the in-frame ones, with some missing. Altogether 75,000 to 80,000 clones are present, 88% being singletons, with the ten largest covering around a fifth. The input for sequencing was peripheral blood, taken before any cancer treatment. Receptors were obtained from a woman aged 40-69 years with stage I squamous cell lung carcinoma.

The chain combines TRBV9 with TRBJ1-5; D is uncertain. Germline CDR1 and CDR2: SGDLS and YYNGEE. The V gene lost 3 bases and the J gene lost 0 bases, with 10 bases spanning the gap. The CDR3 loop spans 15 amino acids. The CDR3 DNA reads as TGTGCCAGCAGCGCCGCAGGTTATAGCAATCAGCCCCAGCATTTT. Translation gives CASSAAGYSNQPQHF. Together with reference TRBV9 and TRBJ1-5, the CDR3 gives the full variable domain: DSGVTQTPKHLITATGQRVTLRCSPRSGDLSVYWYQQSLDQGLQFLIQYYNGEERAKGNILERFSAQQFPDLHSELNLSSLELGDSALYFCASSAAGYSNQPQHFGDGTRLSIL.

This rearrangement joins TRBV5-1 to TRBJ1-1, with D perhaps TRBD1 (5 bases). Trimming pared 2 bases from V and 1 base from J, leaving 9 bases between. The CDR3 spans 14 residues. Germline values: CDR1 SGHRS, CDR2 YFSETQ. In nucleotides, the CDR3 is TGCGCCAGCAGCTTAGACAGCCCGAACACTGAAGCTTTCTTT. This translates into CASSLDSPNTEAFF.

The chain employs TRBV5-6 and TRBJ1-5, with D uncertain. V was trimmed by 0 bases and J by 0 bases, leaving 10 bases between them. The CDR3 is 16 amino acids. CDR1 SGHDT and CDR2 YYEEEE come from the germline V gene. For the CDR3, the DNA is TGTGCCAGCAGCTTGGGAAGCCGCAATAGCAATCAGCCCCAGCATTTT. Protein product: CASSLGSRNSNQPQHF.

Comments on this clone: The same CDR3 also results from other DNA sequences found in this sample. CDR3 bases: TGTGCCAGTAGTATCGGGACAGGCTCCTACGAGCAGTACTTC. Protein: CASSIGTGSYEQYF. The chain uses TRBV19 and TRBJ2-7, with 8 bases that match TRBD1. J gave up 0 bases and V 3 bases, and 1 base lay outside the gene matches. This CDR3 contains 14 residues. The germline V gene has CDR1 LNHDA and CDR2 SQIVND (reference sequence).

The chain is built from TRBV29-1 and TRBJ1-1; tentative D call: TRBD1 (5 bases). Trimming took off 4 bases at V and 0 bases at J, with 9 bases between the two ends. This CDR3 region has 13 residues. The V gene's germline CDR1 is SQVTM and CDR2 ANQGSEA. The CDR3 region has the DNA TGCAGCGTTGCTGGGACGATGAACACTGAAGCTTTCTTT. This encodes CSVAGTMNTEAFF.

The gene calls are TRBV10-3 and TRBJ2-5; 9 nucleotides line up with TRBD1. Germline loops: CDR1 ENHRY, CDR2 SYGVKD. J gave up 6 bases and V 6 bases, and 11 bases lay outside the gene matches. There are 15 residues in the CDR3. For the CDR3, the DNA is TGTGCCATCAGGGGAGGACAGGGGCCCGAAAAGACCCAGTACTTC. This codes for CAIRGGQGPEKTQYF.